This T cell receptor (beta chain) was retrieved from a study of CD8 T cells in Susac syndrome. General observations from the study: The study recognized that the number of individuals in its TCR sequencing and HLA analysis was relatively small.

About this clonotype itself: Its antigen is still unknown.

RNA amounts of 0.5 to 1 ug underwent reverse transcription with random hexamers. From the immunoSEQ multiplex PCR reads, TCRdb called clonotypes with MiXCR, one entry per CDR3 protein. This sample has under 350,000 distinct CDR3 sequences, with about 92% found just once. Sequencing of TCR beta was performed on blood CD8+ and CD4+ T cells. In contrast to the negatively isolated CD8+ and CD4+ T cells, TEMRA cells were FACS-enriched. V dropped 9 bases and J dropped 1 base, with 25 bases sitting between them. The germline gives CDR1 LNHDA, CDR2 SQIVND (reference sequence). The CDR3 sequence is 17 residues long.

The V gene is TRBV19, the J gene TRBJ2-7; no clear D. The receptor comes from a human donor with multiple sclerosis. Material for sequencing was CD4+ T cells from PBMCs. The CDR3 is CASTTNPGDQGSYEQYF. CDR3 nucleotide sequence: TGTGCCAGCACAACCAACCCCGGTGACCAAGGGTCCTACGAGCAGTACTTC.